The entry that follows covers one T cell receptor (beta chain) sequence. What it binds is not known. The same CDR3 arises from other DNA sequences in this sample as well. This sample is drawn from a study of T cell responses to AZD1222 COVID-19 vaccine. General observations from the study: Donors were chiefly white British, with a greater number of females, and clonal diversity was perhaps underestimated. Among vaccine-associated CD4 TCRs, coverage spanned spike, with dominance at 160-218 and 743-854. It was only after the peak T cell response that any repertoires were sampled.

CDR1 is MNHEY and CDR2 is SVGAGI in the germline V gene. V lost 6 bases to trimming and J lost 5 bases; unmatched junction nucleotides: 0. The CDR3 runs to 12 residues. Using immunoSEQ multiplex PCR, the repertoire was profiled, and TCRdb retains in-frame clones only, with some absent. Counted here are more than 85,000 clones, approximately 91% occurring once; the ten biggest clones make up roughly 6.9%. The starting material was peripheral blood, obtained on day 0 of AZD1222 vaccination. V is TRBV6-5 and J is TRBJ1-5; 8 bases match TRBD1. This sequence was found in an adult in good health. In nucleotides, the CDR3 is TGTGCCAGCAGACAGGGGGATCAGCCCCAGCATTTT. Translating it yields CASRQGDQPQHF.